This T cell receptor (beta chain) was captured by sequencing in a study of Graves' ophthalmopathy and Graves' hyperthyroidism. This clonotype showed up just a few times. Its antigen is not known. There are 15 residues in the CDR3. CDR1 and CDR2 (germline): MDHEN, SYDVKM. V was clipped by 3 bases and J by 5 bases, with 17 bases between them. Amplifying from RNA transcripts, the study obtained TCR beta CDR3 regions. HTBI primers were used in a first-round RT-PCR, which preceded a second-round multiplex PCR. MiXCR, applied by TCRdb to the multiplex PCR reads, yields one record per CDR3 protein. The sample includes about 480,000 distinct CDR3 sequences, about 15% of them seen just once. Notes on the study in general: Ophthalmopathy cases were distinguished from stable hyperthyroidism by a 13-signature model, reaching around 90% sensitivity and 81.08% specificity.

Other autoimmune diseases, uncontrolled infections, pregnancy or lactation ruled patients out of participation. The PBMC fraction was derived from under 11 ml of fresh peripheral blood. The chain employs TRBV28 and TRBJ2-7; D not resolved. This clonotype was obtained from a woman aged 25 to 39 with Graves' ophthalmopathy. Specimen: blood. The CDR3 nucleotides read TGTGCCAGCAGTTTGAAGTTTCTGGGCACGGACGAGCAGTACTTC. Amino acids: CASSLKFLGTDEQYF. Full variable domain (missing parts from reference TRBV28 and TRBJ2-7): DVKVTQSSRYLVKRTGEKVFLECVQDMDHENMFWYRQDPGLGLRLIYFSYDVKMKEKGDIPEGYSVSREKKERFSLILESASTNQTSMYLCASSLKFLGTDEQYFGPGTRLTVT.